The 7 T cell receptor beta chains reported below all come from one sample, sequenced in a study of cytomegalovirus exposure and HLA in healthy donors. PCR primers comprised 60 Vbeta and 13 Jbeta primers. Measured with immunoSEQ multiplex PCR; TCRdb has only the in-frame clones, and not every one. The table lists 150,000 or so clones, more than 60% of them singletons. The sample was PBMCs. The receptors here all came from a human donor in good health.

The chain links TRBV6-6 to TRBJ1-1, with no clear D. With 2 bases removed from V and 4 bases from J, the gap between germline ends came to 8 bases. The CDR3 has 13 amino acids. The germline gives CDR1 MNHNY, CDR2 SVGAGI (reference sequence). The CDR3 protein is CASSYTSRTEAFF. CDR3 coding DNA: TGTGCCAGCAGTTACACCAGTCGCACTGAAGCTTTCTTT.

This clone came up a few times. The DNA of the CDR3 is TGTGCCAGCAGGAGTAGTGCCTACTCTGGGGCCAACGTCCTGACTTTC. Translation: CASRSSAYSGANVLTF. This chain uses TRBV27 with TRBJ2-6; unclear D gene. The germline V gene encodes CDR1 MNHEY and CDR2 SMNVEV (reference sequence). The CDR3 covers 16 residues. Trimming left V 6 bases short and J 0 bases short, with 12 bases between. Full variable domain (rest looked up from reference TRBV27 and TRBJ2-6): EAQVTQNPRYLITVTGKKLTVTCSQNMNHEYMSWYRQDPGLGLRQIYYSMNVEVTDKGDVPEGYKVSRKEKRNFPLILESPSPNQTSLYFCASRSSAYSGANVLTFGAGSRLTVL.

The CDR3 loop is CASSLGRQGGSPLHF. CDR3 DNA sequence: TGTGCCAGCAGCTTAGGGCGGCAGGGTGGTTCACCCCTCCACTTT. J is TRBJ1-6 and V is TRBV7-8; perhaps TRBD1 as D (5 bases). This CDR3 has 15 residues. Germline V gives CDR1 SGHVS, CDR2 FQNEAQ. The V end lost 1 base, the J end lost 9 bases, and 13 bases lay between the germline ends.

The rearrangement joins TRBV4-1 to TRBJ1-2; maybe TRBD1 (5 bases). Trimming pared 1 base from V and 1 base from J, leaving 13 bases between. The CDR3 sequence is 16 residues long. Germline values: CDR1 MGHRA, CDR2 YSYEKL. The CDR3 DNA sequence: TGCGCCAGCAGCCAAGGTACAGGCCTTTATAACTATGGCTACACCTTC. Translating it yields CASSQGTGLYNYGYTF.

V usage is TRBV5-1 and J usage is TRBJ2-3; tentatively, D is TRBD1 (6 bases). This CDR3 is 14 amino acids long. V was clipped by 4 bases and J by 0 bases, with 9 bases between them. In germline, CDR1 is SGHRS, CDR2 YFSETQ. This CDR3 reads CASSGTSSTDTQYF. The CDR3 DNA reads TGCGCCAGCAGCGGGACAAGCAGCACAGATACGCAGTATTTT.

This clone was seen at least ten times. The V gene is TRBV7-8, the J gene TRBJ2-7, with a weak D call TRBD1 (5 bases). V lost 0 bases and J lost 6, with 9 bases in between. From germline, CDR1 is SGHVS and CDR2 FQNEAQ. This CDR3 has 13 amino acids. The CDR3 is CASSLAGAAEQYF. The CDR3 coding sequence is TGTGCCAGCAGCTTAGCTGGGGCGGCCGAGCAGTACTTC.

The chain carries TRBV28 and TRBJ1-2; 10 bases are a match to TRBD1. Germline CDR1 reads MDHEN; CDR2 reads SYDVKM. The length of the CDR3 is 13 residues. V was clipped by 4 bases and J by 10 bases; unmatched bases: 6. The CDR3 sequence is CASSSGTGVDYTF. As DNA, the CDR3 is TGTGCCAGCAGTTCCGGGACAGGGGTTGACTACACCTTC.